This T cell receptor beta chain was profiled in a study of blood T cell repertoires in COVID-19. This table comes from immunoSEQ multiplex PCR, and its TCRdb copy is limited to in-frame clones, with some not included. The sample carries some 150,000 clones, over 75% recorded once. V was trimmed by 0 bases and J by 5 bases, leaving 12 bases between them. The CDR3 sequence is 14 residues long. The source material was peripheral blood. The V gene is TRBV5-7, the J gene TRBJ2-7, with D possibly TRBD1 on 6 matching bases. TRBV5-7 has ORF status, its function being uncertain. The clonotype comes from a man aged 55 to 70 with active or convalescent COVID-19. CDR3 region: CASSLGQGSNEQYF. CDR3 DNA sequence: TGTGCCAGCAGCTTGGGTCAGGGGAGTAACGAGCAGTACTTC.